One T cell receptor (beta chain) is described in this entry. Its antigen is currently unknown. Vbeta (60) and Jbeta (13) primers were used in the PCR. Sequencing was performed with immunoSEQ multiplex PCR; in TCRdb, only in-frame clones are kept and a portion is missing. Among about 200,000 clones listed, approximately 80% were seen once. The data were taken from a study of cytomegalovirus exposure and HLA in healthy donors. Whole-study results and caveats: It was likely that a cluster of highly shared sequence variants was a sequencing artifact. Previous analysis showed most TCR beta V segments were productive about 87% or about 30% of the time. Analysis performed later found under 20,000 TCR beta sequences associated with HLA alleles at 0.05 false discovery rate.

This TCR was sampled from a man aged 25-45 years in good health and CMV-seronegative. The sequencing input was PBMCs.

CDR3 DNA sequence: TGTGCCAGCTCTCTGGACAGGGTGGATGAGCAGTTCTTC. Translated: CASSLDRVDEQFF. The chain combines TRBV6-1 with TRBJ2-1, with 8 bases lining up with TRBD1. The CDR3 has 13 residues. The V and J ends lost 8 bases and 8 bases, in that order; junction bases with no gene match: 8. CDR1 is MNHNS and CDR2 is SASEGT in the germline V gene.